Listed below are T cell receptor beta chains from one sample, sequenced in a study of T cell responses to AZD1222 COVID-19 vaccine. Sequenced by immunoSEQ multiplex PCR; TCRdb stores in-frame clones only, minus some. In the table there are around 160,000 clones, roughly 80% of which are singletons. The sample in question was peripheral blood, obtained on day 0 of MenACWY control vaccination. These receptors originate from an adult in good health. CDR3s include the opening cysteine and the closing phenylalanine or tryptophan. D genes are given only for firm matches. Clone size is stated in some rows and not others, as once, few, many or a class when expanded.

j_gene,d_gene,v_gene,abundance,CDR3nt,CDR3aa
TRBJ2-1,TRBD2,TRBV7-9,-,TGTGCCAGCAGCGCATCCGGGACTAGGGACAATGAGCAGTTCTTC,CASSASGTRDNEQFF
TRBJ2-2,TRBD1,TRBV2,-,TGTGCCAGCAGTGTGGACAGGGTATCTGACACCGGGGAGCTGTTTTTT,CASSVDRVSDTGELFF
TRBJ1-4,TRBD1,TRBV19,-,TGTGCCAGTAGCGTGGACAGGGAGACAGGTGGTGAAAAACTGTTTTTT,CASSVDRETGGEKLFF
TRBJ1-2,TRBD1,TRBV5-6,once,TGTGCCAGCAGCCTGGACAGGTCTATCTATGGCTACACCTTC,CASSLDRSIYGYTF
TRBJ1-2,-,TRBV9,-,TGTGCCAGCAGCGTAGGAACAGGGAGGAACTATGGCTACACCTTC,CASSVGTGRNYGYTF
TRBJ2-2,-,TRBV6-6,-,TGTGCCAGCACCTTTCGAGGGGACACCGGGGAGCTGTTTTTT,CASTFRGDTGELFF
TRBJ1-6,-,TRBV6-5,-,TGTGCCAGCAGTTACCAGGGACCTTTCAATTCACCCCTCCACTTT,CASSYQGPFNSPLHF
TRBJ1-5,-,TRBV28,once,TGTGCCAGCAGCGGGGGGGGTGGTCAGCCCCAGCATTTT,CASSGGGGQPQHF
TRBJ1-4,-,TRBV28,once,TGTGCCAGCAGTCTTCATCAAGCCGTTCCACCGGAAAAACTGTTTTTT,CASSLHQAVPPEKLFF
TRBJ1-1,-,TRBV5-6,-,TGTGCCAGCAGCTTCTCGACAATGCCACACACTGAAGCTTTCTTT,CASSFSTMPHTEAFF
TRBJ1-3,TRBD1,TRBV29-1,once,TGCAGCGTTGGAGGGATACAGGGGGAAGGAAACACCATATATTTT,CSVGGIQGEGNTIYF
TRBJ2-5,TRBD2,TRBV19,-,TGTGCCAGTAGTATATTCGGGACTAGCGGACTAAAAGAGACCCAGTACTTC,CASSIFGTSGLKETQYF
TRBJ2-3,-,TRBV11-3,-,TGTGCCAGCAGCTTATCCGGCCCAGGAGCAGATACGCAGTATTTT,CASSLSGPGADTQYF
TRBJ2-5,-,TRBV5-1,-,TGCGCCAGCAGCTTGAGGACCGCATCCCAAGAGACCCAGTACTTC,CASSLRTASQETQYF
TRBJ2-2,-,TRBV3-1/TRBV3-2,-,TGTGCCAGCAGCCCTAACACCGGGGAGCTGTTTTTT,CASSPNTGELFF
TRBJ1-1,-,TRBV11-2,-,TGTGCCAGCAGCTTAGAGCCAGGGCCGAACACTGAAGCTTTCTTT,CASSLEPGPNTEAFF
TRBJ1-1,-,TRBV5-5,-,TGTGCCAGCAGCTCGGCCACCGCAGGGGTCACTGAAGCTTTCTTT,CASSSATAGVTEAFF
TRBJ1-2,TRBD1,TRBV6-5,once,TGTGCCAGCAAACCCTCGACAGGGTTTGGCTACACCTTC,CASKPSTGFGYTF
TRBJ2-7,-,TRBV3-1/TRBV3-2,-,TGTGCCAGCAGCCAAGGTGCCTACGAGCAGTACTTC,CASSQGAYEQYF
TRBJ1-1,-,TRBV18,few,TGTGCCAGCTCTAAGCTGGACAGCCTGAACACTGAAGCTTTCTTT,CASSKLDSLNTEAFF
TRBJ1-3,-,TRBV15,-,TGTGCCACCAGCAGCCTTGGGTTGTCTGGAAACACCATATATTTT,CATSSLGLSGNTIYF
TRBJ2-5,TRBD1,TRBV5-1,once,TGCGCCAGCAGCTTAGGGGGCGACGGGGAGACCCAGTACTTC,CASSLGGDGETQYF